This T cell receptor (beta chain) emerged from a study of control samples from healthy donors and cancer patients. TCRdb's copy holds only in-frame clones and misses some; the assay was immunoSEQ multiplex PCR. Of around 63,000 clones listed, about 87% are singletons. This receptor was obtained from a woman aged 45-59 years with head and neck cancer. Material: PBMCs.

The CDR3 is CASSQDVAGGPGGELFF. The CDR3, as DNA: TGTGCCAGCAGCCAAGATGTGGCAGGTGGGCCCGGCGGGGAGCTGTTTTTT. The gene calls are TRBV4-2 and TRBJ2-2; no clear D. Trimming took off 0 bases at V and 7 bases at J, with 18 bases between the two ends. The CDR3 spans 17 residues. The germline gives CDR1 LGHNA, CDR2 YNFKEQ.